These 17 T cell receptor beta chains originate from one sample sequenced in a study of T-cell memory formation after mild COVID-19. TCRdb re-called the 5' RACE reads through MiXCR, storing one row per CDR3 protein. The sample has some 48,000 distinct CDR3 sequences, around 12% seen once. Sequenced input: PBMCs or a T cell subset sorted from them (not recorded which). The receptors were sampled from a man between 18 and 35 years old who had mild COVID-19 (a few samples of this study predate the infection). Cell type and time point are not known.

This chain uses TRBV5-1 with TRBJ2-3; D may be TRBD1 (6 bases). Germline V CDR1 and CDR2: SGHRS, YFSETQ. The V gene lost 3 bases and the J gene lost 2 bases, with 10 bases spanning the gap. The CDR3 totals 14 residues. CDR3 sequence reads: CASSWDTATDTQYF. CDR3 nucleotide sequence: TGCGCCAGCAGCTGGGACACCGCCACAGATACGCAGTATTTT.

The chain employs TRBV30 and TRBJ1-5; D may be TRBD1 (5 bases). The CDR3 consists of 17 residues. Germline CDR1 GTSNPN, CDR2 SVGIG (reference sequence). V was pared by 0 bases and J by 1 base, with 16 bases between. The CDR3 sequence is CAWSVDRGGRSNQPQHF. The CDR3 DNA is TGTGCCTGGAGTGTAGACCGCGGGGGTCGAAGCAATCAGCCCCAGCATTTT.

The table lists this clonotype with a few counts. The chain is built from TRBV25-1 and TRBJ2-7; no firm D call. This CDR3 is built from 14 residues. Germline V lookup: CDR1 MGHDK, CDR2 SYGVNS. Trimming pared 4 bases from V and 1 base from J, leaving 11 bases between. The CDR3 sequence: CASSGIGQSYEQYF. Here the CDR3 DNA reads TGTGCCAGCAGTGGCATTGGCCAGTCCTACGAGCAGTACTTC.

The genes are TRBV12-3 or TRBV12-4 and TRBJ1-4; TRBD1 is a possible D gene (5 bases). Trimming pared 4 bases from V and 6 bases from J, leaving 12 bases between. CDR3 length equals 14 residues. For the CDR3, the DNA is TGTGCCAGCAGTTCTCCGGACACTTATGAAAAACTGTTTTTT. It is translated as CASSSPDTYEKLFF.

V is TRBV28 and J is TRBJ2-1; D not resolved. Trimming stripped 3 bases from V and 0 bases from J, with 6 bases between. The CDR3 is 14 residues long. Germline V gene lookup returns CDR1 MDHEN and CDR2 SYDVKM. The CDR3 reads CASSFPFSYNEQFF. The CDR3 coding sequence is TGTGCCAGCAGTTTCCCATTCTCCTACAATGAGCAGTTCTTC.

The rearrangement uses TRBV20-1 and TRBJ2-2, with D possibly matching TRBD2 (6 bases). The germline V gene has CDR1 DFQATT and CDR2 SNEGSKA (reference sequence). The CDR3 is 15 residues long. The germline V and J ends were trimmed by 6 bases and 6 bases, with 20 bases remaining between them. The CDR3 DNA reads as TGCAGTGCGAAAAAGGGCGGGGAGTCCCCCGGGGAGCTGTTTTTT. Protein: CSAKKGGESPGELFF.

This clonotype was observed at least ten times. The genes are TRBV19 and TRBJ2-2, with 8 nucleotides matching TRBD1. The CDR3 runs to 16 residues. Germline V lookup: CDR1 LNHDA, CDR2 SQIVND (reference sequence). Trimming took 0 bases from V and 5 from J; bases not matched to a gene: 5. DNA of the CDR3: TGTGCCAGTAGTATAGACAGGGGGCAAAAGACCGGGGAGCTGTTTTTT. It yields the protein CASSIDRGQKTGELFF.

This clonotype was observed a few times. The chain employs TRBV5-1 and TRBJ1-2, with 7 bases identical to TRBD1. CDR1 SGHRS and CDR2 YFSETQ come from the germline V gene. J was trimmed by 11 bases and V by 4 bases; bases with no gene match: 8. The CDR3 extends over 12 amino acids. The CDR3 here is CASSVQGSKYTF. CDR3 DNA: TGCGCCAGCAGCGTACAGGGGAGCAAGTACACCTTC.

The CDR3 DNA reads as TGCGCCAGCAGCCAAGTTGCGGATTTCTCCTACGAGCAGTACTTC. It yields the protein CASSQVADFSYEQYF. The rearrangement links TRBV4-3 to TRBJ2-7; no definite D call. Looked up from germline, CDR1 is LGHNA and CDR2 is YSLEER. The CDR3 has 15 amino acids. Trimming took 1 base from V and 0 from J, leaving 10 bases between them.

The V call is TRBV5-1, the J call TRBJ1-2; tentatively, D is TRBD1 (6 bases). Deletions cut 5 bases from V and 7 bases from J, with 18 bases between. The V gene's germline CDR1 is SGHRS and CDR2 YFSETQ. The CDR3 runs to 14 residues. CDR3 nucleotides: TGCGCCAGCAGTCCCACCCCCAAGACAGGTGGCTACACCTTC. Encoded protein: CASSPTPKTGGYTF.

V usage is TRBV4-1 and J usage is TRBJ1-5; 7 bases are a match to TRBD1. The CDR3 covers 16 residues. The J segment lost 0 bases and the V segment lost 4 bases, leaving 6 bases of the junction unmatched. Germline V lookup: CDR1 MGHRA, CDR2 YSYEKL. CDR3 sequence: CASSRGDSYSNQPQHF. The CDR3 DNA reads as TGCGCCAGCAGCCGGGGGGACAGCTATAGCAATCAGCCCCAGCATTTT.

This clonotype turned up a few times. The chain combines TRBV12-3 or TRBV12-4 with TRBJ1-6; tentative D call: TRBD1 (6 bases). The V end was cut by 5 bases, the J end by 8 bases, with 10 bases between. This CDR3 comprises 13 residues. CDR3 coding DNA: TGTGCCAGCAGTCGCAACAGGGATTCACCCCTCCACTTT. It is translated as CASSRNRDSPLHF.

The gene calls are TRBV20-1 and TRBJ1-1, with no clear D. The V gene's germline CDR1 is DFQATT and CDR2 SNEGSKA (reference sequence). The CDR3 consists of 15 residues. Deletions cut 2 bases from V and 3 bases from J, with 16 bases between. CDR3 loop: CSARLSSVPYTEAFF. In DNA form, the CDR3 reads TGCAGTGCTAGACTGTCTAGCGTCCCGTACACTGAAGCTTTCTTT.

This clonotype was seen more than once but under ten times. This rearrangement joins TRBV5-1 to TRBJ2-3; 7 bases are a match to TRBD1. V lost 4 bases, J lost 4 bases, and 9 bases stayed unmatched. The germline V gene has CDR1 SGHRS and CDR2 YFSETQ. The CDR3 spans 15 residues. DNA for the CDR3: TGCGCCAGCAGCCGGGGACAGACAGACGCAGATACGCAGTATTTT. It specifies CASSRGQTDADTQYF.

The chain is built from TRBV12-3 or TRBV12-4 and TRBJ2-5, with TRBD2 matching 8 bases. The CDR3 is 13 amino acids. Trimming at V came to 7 bases and at J to 5 bases, leaving 6 bases not matched to a gene. Written as DNA, the CDR3 is TGTGCCAGCATCCTCGGGAGGGGGGAGACCCAGTACTTC. Residues: CASILGRGETQYF.

This clonotype was recorded a few times. The genes are TRBV5-1 and TRBJ2-3; the match to TRBD2 covers 9 bases. Germline CDR1 is SGHRS and CDR2 is YFSETQ. The V segment lost 0 bases and the J segment 0 bases; nucleotides outside the gene matches: 8. CDR3 length: 18 amino acids. Here the CDR3 reads CASSLAVAGVFSTDTQYF. The CDR3 coding sequence is TGCGCCAGCAGCTTGGCGGTAGCGGGGGTATTCAGCACAGATACGCAGTATTTT.

This clonotype has a count of ten or more. This chain connects TRBV7-3 to TRBJ2-3, with D perhaps matching TRBD2 (6 bases). V shed 5 bases and J shed 1 base, with 16 bases lying between them. Germline assignment: CDR1 SGHTA and CDR2 FQGTGA. CDR3 length equals 16 residues. The CDR3 nucleotides read TGTGCCAGCAGCGCCATTGCTGGCGGGGGCACAGATACGCAGTATTTT. It encodes CASSAIAGGGTDTQYF.